The sample holds many counts of the clone carrying this T cell receptor (beta chain). Its antigen is still unknown. Because the CDR3's place on the DNA is in doubt, the DNA is left out and the CDR3 is given as listed by TCRdb. The source of the sample is a study of early T cells in non-severe SARS-CoV-2 infection. Study-wide context: The input, bulk RNA from unsorted whole blood, was sequenced, and chains were unpaired. General study findings and limits: Lookups in VDJdb leaned toward anti-spike CD8 responses and missed private and CD4 specificities.

Molecules of cDNA were individually given unique molecular identifiers that were attached to them. TCRdb called the 5' RACE reads again in MiXCR, with one record for every CDR3 protein. The data contain 20,000 to 30,000 distinct CDR3 sequences, around 4.5% of them singletons. Per the germline V gene, CDR1 is SNHLY and CDR2 is FYNNEI. The CDR3 is 18 residues long, counting both termini. The clonotype comes from an adult who was a healthcare worker with PCR-confirmed SARS-CoV-2 infection or an uninfected control (not recorded which). J is TRBJ2-6 and V is TRBV2; the D call of TRBD1 is as the table states it, not checked on the DNA. Specimen: whole blood. CDR3 residues: CASSQRVGPGSGANVLIF.